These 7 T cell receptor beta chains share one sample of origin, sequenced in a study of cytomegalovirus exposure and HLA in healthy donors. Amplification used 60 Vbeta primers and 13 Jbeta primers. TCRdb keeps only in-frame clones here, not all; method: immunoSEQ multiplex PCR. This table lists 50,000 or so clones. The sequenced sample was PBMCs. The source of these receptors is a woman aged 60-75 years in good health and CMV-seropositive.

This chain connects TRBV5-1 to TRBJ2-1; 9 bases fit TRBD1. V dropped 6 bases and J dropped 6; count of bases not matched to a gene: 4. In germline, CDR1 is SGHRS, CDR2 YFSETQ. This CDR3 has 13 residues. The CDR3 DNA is TGCGCCAGCACTCAGACAGGGGGCAATGAGCAGTTCTTC. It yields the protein CASTQTGGNEQFF.

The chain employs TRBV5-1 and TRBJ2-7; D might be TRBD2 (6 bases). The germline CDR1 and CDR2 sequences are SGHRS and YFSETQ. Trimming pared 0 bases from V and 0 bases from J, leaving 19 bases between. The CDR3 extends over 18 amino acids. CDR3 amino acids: CASSLGFSSGLYSYEQYF. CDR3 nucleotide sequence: TGCGCCAGCAGCTTGGGTTTTTCTTCGGGACTGTACTCCTACGAGCAGTACTTC.

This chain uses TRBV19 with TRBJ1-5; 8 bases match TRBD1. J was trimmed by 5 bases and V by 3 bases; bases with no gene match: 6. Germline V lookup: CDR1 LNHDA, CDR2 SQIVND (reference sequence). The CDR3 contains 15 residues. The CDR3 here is CASSITGGTDQPQHF. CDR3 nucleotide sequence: TGTGCCAGTAGTATTACAGGGGGTACTGATCAGCCCCAGCATTTT.

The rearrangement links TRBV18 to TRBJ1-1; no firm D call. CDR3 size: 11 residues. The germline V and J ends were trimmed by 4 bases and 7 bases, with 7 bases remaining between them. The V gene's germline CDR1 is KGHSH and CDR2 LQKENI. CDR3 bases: TGTGCCAGCTCACTTAGCATTGAAGCTTTCTTT. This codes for CASSLSIEAFF.

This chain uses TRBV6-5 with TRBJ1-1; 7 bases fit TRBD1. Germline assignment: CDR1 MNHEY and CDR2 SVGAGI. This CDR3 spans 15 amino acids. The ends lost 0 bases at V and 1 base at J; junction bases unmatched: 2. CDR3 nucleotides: TGTGCCAGCAGTTACTCTACAGGGGCGAACACTGAAGCTTTCTTT. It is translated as CASSYSTGANTEAFF.

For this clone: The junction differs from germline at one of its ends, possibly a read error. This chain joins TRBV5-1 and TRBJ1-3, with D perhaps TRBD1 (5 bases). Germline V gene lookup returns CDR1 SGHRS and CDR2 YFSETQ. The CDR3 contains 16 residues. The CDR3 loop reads CASSDGGWGTGNNIYF. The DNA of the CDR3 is TGCGCCAGCAGCGACGGCGGGTGGGGGACTGGAAACAACATATATTTT.

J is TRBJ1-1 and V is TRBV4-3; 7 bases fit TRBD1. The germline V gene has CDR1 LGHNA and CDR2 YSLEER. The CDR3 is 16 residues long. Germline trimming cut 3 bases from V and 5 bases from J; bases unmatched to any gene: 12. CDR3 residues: CASSHLRTGWDTEAFF. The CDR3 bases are TGCGCCAGCAGCCACTTGAGGACAGGTTGGGATACTGAAGCTTTCTTT.